These 8 T cell receptor beta chains were sequenced from one sample in a study of quantifying T cell responses using KT2 cells. Study as a whole: RNA was reverse transcribed with TCR alpha and beta constant-region primers.

Each cDNA got a UMI-containing oligo ligated at its 3' end. An equimolar mix of RC1.1 and RC1.2 primed the beta chain across TRBC1 and TRBC2. One entry per CDR3 protein, called by TCRdb with MiXCR from the UMI-ligation and nested PCR reads. This table has tens of thousands of distinct CDR3 sequences, more than 9% appearing once. The sequenced material came from PBMCs spiked with cells of the T cell clone KT2. The receptor source for this set is a human donor.

The V and J genes are TRBV12-3 or TRBV12-4 and TRBJ1-1; a possible D gene is TRBD1 (6 bases). The CDR3 totals 14 residues. Trimming shortened V by 5 bases and J by 4 bases, and 14 bases separated the two germline ends. The CDR3 DNA sequence: TGTGCCAGCAGTCGTCAGGGGATGAGCACTGAAGCTTTCTTT. It translates to CASSRQGMSTEAFF.

The chain recombines TRBV20-1 with TRBJ1-2, with TRBD1 matching 8 bases. J lost 5 bases, V lost 6 bases, and 11 bases had no gene match. From germline, CDR1 is DFQATT and CDR2 SNEGSKA (reference sequence). The CDR3 spans 14 residues. Written as DNA, the CDR3 is TGCAGTGCCTTCCCGGACAGGGAGTTTTATGGCTACACCTTC. This encodes CSAFPDREFYGYTF.

This clonotype has at least ten counts. This rearrangement joins TRBV12-3 or TRBV12-4 to TRBJ2-5; possibly TRBD1 for D (6 bases). V lost 5 bases and J lost 3, with 13 bases in between. This CDR3 contains 14 residues. The CDR3 reads CASSDHDRKETQYF. The CDR3 region has the DNA TGTGCCAGCAGTGACCATGACAGGAAAGAGACCCAGTACTTC.

In this sample, this clonotype turned up once. The chain is built from TRBV20-1 and TRBJ2-1; 12 bases agree with TRBD2. Trimming removed 1 base from V and 2 bases from J; junction bases left unmatched: 3. Germline V CDR1 and CDR2: DFQATT, SNEGSKA (reference sequence). The CDR3 is made up of 16 amino acids. For the CDR3, the DNA is TGCAGTGCTAGAGGACTAGCGGGAGTGGCCTACAATGAGCAGTTCTTC. Translated, it gives CSARGLAGVAYNEQFF.

The table lists this clonotype with a few counts. The V gene is TRBV10-3, the J gene TRBJ1-3; D perhaps matches TRBD1 (5 bases). Trimming took off 4 bases at V and 4 bases at J, with 11 bases between the two ends. The CDR3 length is 14 residues. The V gene's germline CDR1 is ENHRY and CDR2 SYGVKD. The CDR3 sequence: CAISAEGTGNTIYF. As DNA, the CDR3 is TGTGCCATCAGTGCGGAGGGGACCGGAAACACCATATATTTT.

This clonotype was detected a few times. The chain is built from TRBV4-3 and TRBJ1-1, with 8 bases identical to TRBD1. This CDR3 spans 14 amino acids. V gave up 4 bases and J gave up 10 bases; unmatched junction bases: 11. Germline loops: CDR1 LGHNA, CDR2 YSLEER. The CDR3 sequence is CASSRDRWTGIAFF. The DNA of the CDR3 is TGCGCCAGCAGCCGCGATCGCTGGACAGGGATAGCTTTCTTT.

The CDR3 sequence is CASSLTSGRMVRSYNEQFF. CDR3 nucleotide sequence: TGTGCCAGCAGTTTGACTAGCGGGAGAATGGTAAGGTCCTACAATGAGCAGTTCTTC. The chain couples TRBV27 to TRBJ2-1; 12 nucleotides agree with TRBD2. The CDR3 consists of 19 residues. From germline, CDR1 is MNHEY and CDR2 SMNVEV (reference sequence). With 3 bases clipped from V and 1 base from J, the junction kept 10 bases outside the gene matches.

This chain connects TRBV2 to TRBJ2-1; TRBD1 is a possible D gene (6 bases). CDR1 is SNHLY, CDR2 FYNNEI, per germline. The CDR3 loop spans 11 amino acids. V lost 9 bases, J lost 10 bases, and 13 bases lay in between. The CDR3 sequence is CASTAGTEQFF. The CDR3 region has the DNA TGTGCCAGTACCGCCGGGACAGAGCAGTTCTTC.